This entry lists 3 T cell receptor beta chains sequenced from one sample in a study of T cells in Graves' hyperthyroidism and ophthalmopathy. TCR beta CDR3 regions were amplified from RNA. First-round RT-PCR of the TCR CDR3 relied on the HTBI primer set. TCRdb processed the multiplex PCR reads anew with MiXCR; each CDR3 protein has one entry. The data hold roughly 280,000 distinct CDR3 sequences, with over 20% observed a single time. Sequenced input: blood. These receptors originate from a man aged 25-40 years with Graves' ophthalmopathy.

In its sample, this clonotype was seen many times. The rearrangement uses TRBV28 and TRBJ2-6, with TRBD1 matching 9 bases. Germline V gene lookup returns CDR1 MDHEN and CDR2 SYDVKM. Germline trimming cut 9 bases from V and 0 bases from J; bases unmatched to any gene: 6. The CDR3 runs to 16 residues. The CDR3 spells CASRDRVSSGANVLTF. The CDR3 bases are TGTGCCAGTCGGGACAGGGTCAGCTCTGGGGCCAACGTCCTGACTTTC. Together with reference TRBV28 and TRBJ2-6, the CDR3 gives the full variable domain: DVKVTQSSRYLVKRTGEKVFLECVQDMDHENMFWYRQDPGLGLRLIYFSYDVKMKEKGDIPEGYSVSREKKERFSLILESASTNQTSMYLCASRDRVSSGANVLTFGAGSRLTVL.

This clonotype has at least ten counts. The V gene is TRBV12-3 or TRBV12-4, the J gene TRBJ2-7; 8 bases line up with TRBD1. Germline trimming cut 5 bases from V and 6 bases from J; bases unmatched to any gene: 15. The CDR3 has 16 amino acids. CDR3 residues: CASSPPWTGRLSEQYF. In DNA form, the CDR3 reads TGTGCCAGCAGTCCCCCTTGGACAGGGCGGCTCTCCGAGCAGTACTTC.

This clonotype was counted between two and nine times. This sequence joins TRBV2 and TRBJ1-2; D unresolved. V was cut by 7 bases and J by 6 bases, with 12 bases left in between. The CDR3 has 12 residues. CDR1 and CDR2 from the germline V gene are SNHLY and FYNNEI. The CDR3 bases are TGTGCCAGCATAAGTTATGGAGATGGCTACACCTTC. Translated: CASISYGDGYTF. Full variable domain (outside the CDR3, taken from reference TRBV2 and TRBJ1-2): EPEVTQTPSHQVTQMGQEVILRCVPISNHLYFYWYRQILGQKVEFLVSFYNNEISEKSEIFDDQFSVERPDGSNFTLKIRSTKLEDSAMYFCASISYGDGYTFGSGTRLTVV.